The 21 T cell receptor beta chains presented below share a single source sample, sequenced in a study of vaccination and CD4 T cells after COVID-19. Treatment denoted: approximately 9-day PBMC culture with coronavirus spike peptide pools or control peptides (ViraFEST assay). The unexposed donor gave CD4+ T cells before the COVID-19 pandemic (2011-2018). The Oncomine TCR Beta short-read assay generated sequence data from the DNA of cultured CD4+ T cells. Each CDR3 protein gets one entry after TCRdb re-called the PCR reads with MiXCR. The top ten hold around 34% of the sample, which has over 4,500 distinct CDR3 sequences, 28% seen once. Antigen specificity for these receptors is unknown. Sequencing was performed on CD4+ T cells from blood, cultured in vitro. Every receptor here comes from a human donor in good health.

This sequence joins TRBV5-4 and TRBJ1-2, with D hard to call. The ends were cut back, 4 bases at V and 6 bases at J, with 13 bases in the middle. The CDR3 loop spans 13 amino acids. CDR1 SGHNT and CDR2 YYREEE come from the germline V gene (reference sequence). Here the CDR3 DNA reads TGTGCCAGCAGCCCCGCACCTAGTGATGGCTACACCTTC. It yields the protein CASSPAPSDGYTF.

The chain joins TRBV25-1 to TRBJ1-2; D unclear. V lost 4 bases, J lost 4 bases, and 10 bases lay in between. CDR1 is MGHDK, CDR2 SYGVNS, per germline. CDR3 length equals 13 residues. The DNA of the CDR3 is TGTGCCAGCAGTGTAATTGGAGTCTATGGCTACACCTTC. This sequence encodes CASSVIGVYGYTF.

This clonotype turned up a few times. The genes are TRBV20-1 and TRBJ1-1, with D unclear. CDR3 length: 13 residues. V was cut by 5 bases and J by 3 bases, with 13 bases left in between. Germline loops: CDR1 DFQATT, CDR2 SNEGSKA (reference sequence). The CDR3: CSAPTPKYTEAFF. DNA of the CDR3: TGCAGTGCTCCGACCCCGAAATACACTGAAGCTTTCTTT.

This clonotype is medium-sized. This rearrangement joins TRBV20-1 to TRBJ1-2, with 8 positions matching TRBD1. V was pared by 4 bases and J by 4 bases, with 2 bases of the junction left unmatched. Looked up from germline, CDR1 is DFQATT and CDR2 is SNEGSKA (reference sequence). The CDR3 totals 12 residues. The CDR3 region has the DNA TGCAGTGCTACCGACAGGGGCTATGGCTACACCTTC. Its protein product is CSATDRGYGYTF.

This clonotype showed up just a few times. The chain carries TRBV29-1 and TRBJ1-2; TRBD1 matches 9 bases. V lost 4 bases to trimming and J lost 4 bases; unmatched junction nucleotides: 7. Germline CDR1 is SQVTM and CDR2 is ANQGSEA. This CDR3 has 14 amino acids. The CDR3 is CSVGAGQGGYGYTF. CDR3 nucleotides: TGCAGCGTTGGGGCGGGACAGGGTGGCTATGGCTACACCTTC.

This sequence joins TRBV2 and TRBJ2-5; 8 bases agree with TRBD1. The trim removed 7 bases at V and 5 bases at J, leaving 9 bases unmatched. This CDR3 spans 14 amino acids. Germline V CDR1 and CDR2: SNHLY, FYNNEI. The CDR3 is CASTPLDREETQYF. CDR3 coding DNA: TGTGCCAGCACCCCTTTGGACAGGGAGGAGACCCAGTACTTC.

This clonotype occurred a few times. The chain links TRBV10-1 to TRBJ1-2; D is unresolved. This CDR3 spans 13 amino acids. The ends were cut back, 5 bases at V and 3 bases at J, with 10 bases in the middle. From germline, CDR1 is WNHNN and CDR2 SYGVQD (reference sequence). CDR3 sequence: CASSFFKDYGYTF. The DNA of the CDR3 is TGCGCCAGCAGTTTCTTTAAAGACTATGGCTACACCTTC.

The chain uses TRBV19 and TRBJ2-5; 7 bases line up with TRBD1. The V and J ends lost 3 bases and 4 bases, in that order; junction bases with no gene match: 2. Germline V CDR1 and CDR2: LNHDA, SQIVND (reference sequence). This CDR3 contains 13 residues. CDR3 sequence (DNA): TGTGCCAGTAGTATGGGACAGTTAGAGACCCAGTACTTC. Its translation: CASSMGQLETQYF.

This clonotype was seen a few times. The rearrangement joins TRBV20-1 to TRBJ2-1; D ambiguous. This CDR3 is built from 10 residues. CDR1 DFQATT and CDR2 SNEGSKA come from the germline V gene (reference sequence). Trimming took 6 bases from V and 10 from J, leaving 10 bases between them. The DNA for the CDR3 is TGCAGTGCCAGCCGCTTCGAGCAGTTCTTC. The encoded protein is CSASRFEQFF.

This clonotype is labeled as hyperexpanded. The rearrangement links TRBV30 to TRBJ1-2; D is undetermined. This CDR3 is 13 amino acids long. The germline V gene encodes CDR1 GTSNPN and CDR2 SVGIG (reference sequence). V lost 0 bases and J 2 bases, leaving 7 bases between the germline ends. CDR3 DNA sequence: TGTGCCTGGAGTGTACAAGCAAACTATGGCTACACCTTC. Encoded protein: CAWSVQANYGYTF.

The chain employs TRBV6-1 and TRBJ1-2, with D uncertain. Germline V lookup: CDR1 MNHNS, CDR2 SASEGT. The CDR3 totals 14 residues. Deletions cut 6 bases from V and 1 base from J, with 12 bases between. CDR3 loop: CASRPGSLNYGYTF. As DNA, the CDR3 is TGTGCCAGCAGGCCGGGATCCCTTAACTATGGCTACACCTTC.

V is TRBV20-1 and J is TRBJ2-3; 9 nucleotides align to TRBD2. Germline V gene sequence: CDR1 DFQATT, CDR2 SNEGSKA (reference sequence). This CDR3 is built from 14 residues. Losses at the gene ends were 2 bases for V and 2 bases for J; bases not matched to a gene: 2. Here the CDR3 DNA reads TGCAGTGCTAGACTAGCGGGGTACACAGATACGCAGTATTTT. It is translated as CSARLAGYTDTQYF.

The chain carries TRBV12-3 or TRBV12-4 and TRBJ1-2; D is possibly TRBD1 (5 bases). Deletions cut 0 bases from V and 12 bases from J, with 14 bases between. The CDR3 runs to 13 residues. The CDR3 DNA reads TGTGCCAGCAGTTTAGCGCTTAACCGGGGCCACACCTTC. It encodes CASSLALNRGHTF.

The genes are TRBV4-2 and TRBJ2-1; the D gene is possibly TRBD2 (5 bases). The germline gives CDR1 LGHNA, CDR2 YNFKEQ. The CDR3 spans 14 residues. Trimming shortened V by 1 base and J by 4 bases, and 8 bases separated the two germline ends. CDR3 protein: CASSQVGVYNEQFF. The CDR3 coding sequence is TGTGCCAGCAGCCAAGTCGGGGTTTACAATGAGCAGTTCTTC.

The chain uses TRBV7-2 and TRBJ2-5; 7 bases match TRBD2. The CDR3 loop spans 14 amino acids. V lost 4 bases to trimming and J lost 4 bases; unmatched junction nucleotides: 6. Looked up from germline, CDR1 is SGHTA and CDR2 is FQGNSA. CDR3 in DNA: TGTGCCAGCAGCTCAGGACTAGGAGGAGAGACCCAGTACTTC. Protein: CASSSGLGGETQYF.

This clonotype has only a few counts. This chain joins TRBV18 and TRBJ1-1; no reliable D call. This CDR3 has 14 amino acids. Germline CDR1 and CDR2: KGHSH and LQKENI. With 2 bases removed from V and 1 base from J, the gap between germline ends came to 8 bases. This CDR3 reads CASSPRQPNTEAFF. CDR3 nucleotide sequence: TGTGCCAGCTCACCAAGGCAGCCGAACACTGAAGCTTTCTTT.

This clonotype was detected only a few times. The chain uses TRBV7-9 and TRBJ2-7; 8 nucleotides match TRBD1. The V segment lost 6 bases and the J segment 5 bases; nucleotides outside the gene matches: 3. This CDR3 is built from 12 residues. From germline, CDR1 is SEHNR and CDR2 FQNEAQ (reference sequence). CDR3 in amino acids: CASRKDRDEQYF. Written as DNA, the CDR3 is TGTGCCAGCAGAAAGGACAGGGACGAGCAGTACTTC.

The chain is built from TRBV19 and TRBJ2-3; 9 bases are a match to TRBD2. The length of the CDR3 is 15 residues. V was pared by 1 base and J by 9 bases, with 8 bases of the junction left unmatched. Germline assignment: CDR1 LNHDA and CDR2 SQIVND (reference sequence). The CDR3 here is CASSIGGGEVVTQYF. The DNA of the CDR3 is TGTGCCAGTAGTATAGGCGGGGGGGAAGTTGTCACGCAGTATTTT.

Only a few counts were recorded for this clonotype. The chain couples TRBV19 to TRBJ2-7, with 9 bases fitting TRBD1. The CDR3 covers 14 residues. Trimming at V came to 3 bases and at J to 2 bases, leaving 2 bases not matched to a gene. Germline-derived CDR1 and CDR2 are LNHDA and SQIVND (reference sequence). CDR3 coding DNA: TGTGCCAGTAGTATTCGGACAGGGGCCTACGAGCAGTACTTC. Translated, it gives CASSIRTGAYEQYF.

The chain combines TRBV29-1 with TRBJ2-6; either TRBD1 or TRBD2 may supply D (5 bases each). Germline loops: CDR1 SQVTM, CDR2 ANQGSEA. V was pared by 4 bases and J by 0 bases, with 13 bases between. The length of the CDR3 is 16 residues. The CDR3 region has the DNA TGCAGCGTTGCCCGGGACGTAGACTCTGGGGCCAACGTCCTGACTTTC. Amino acids: CSVARDVDSGANVLTF. Variable domain in full (rest from reference TRBV29-1 and TRBJ2-6): SAVISQKPSRDICQRGTSLTIQCQVDSQVTMMFWYRQQPGQSLTLIATANQGSEATYESGFVIDKFPISRPNLTFSTLTVSNMSPEDSSIYLCSVARDVDSGANVLTFGAGSRLTVL.

This clonotype was counted only a few times. The chain uses TRBV7-9 and TRBJ1-1; D ambiguous. Trimming removed 1 base at V and 8 bases at J, with 11 bases between. Germline CDR1 is SEHNR and CDR2 is FQNEAQ (reference sequence). The CDR3 is made up of 13 amino acids. CDR3 region: CASSLVMVHEAFF. The CDR3 nucleotides are TGTGCCAGCAGCTTAGTTATGGTCCACGAAGCTTTCTTT.